A single sample gave rise to the 12 T cell receptor beta chains below, sequenced in a study of blood T cell repertoires in COVID-19. TCRdb keeps only in-frame clones here, not all; method: immunoSEQ multiplex PCR. The data hold around 300,000 clones, with 80% to 90% observed a single time. Sequencing was done on a sample of PBMCs or T cells enriched from blood (not recorded which). These receptors were taken from a man aged 25 to 40 who had recovered from COVID-19.

The rearrangement links TRBV5-1 to TRBJ1-5; D uncertain. The CDR3 consists of 14 residues. Trimming took 0 bases from V and 5 from J, leaving 9 bases between them. The V gene's germline CDR1 is SGHRS and CDR2 YFSETQ. The DNA for the CDR3 is TGCGCCAGCAGCTTGGTTCCAGGTGATCAGCCCCAGCATTTT. It translates to CASSLVPGDQPQHF.

This clone came up a few times. The chain couples TRBV28 to TRBJ2-4; 10 positions match TRBD1. The CDR3 is made up of 21 amino acids. Trimming took 2 bases from V and 0 from J; bases not matched to a gene: 16. In germline, CDR1 is MDHEN, CDR2 SYDVKM. Here the CDR3 reads CASSLQDRGRDWVIAKNIQYF. The CDR3, as DNA: TGTGCCAGCAGTTTACAAGACAGGGGGCGTGATTGGGTAATAGCCAAAAACATTCAGTACTTC.

In the case of this clone: At one end the junction does not follow the germline gene, possibly because of a read error. The chain joins TRBV18 to TRBJ2-7; D is possibly TRBD1 (5 bases). The CDR3 extends over 17 amino acids. The germline CDR1 and CDR2 sequences are KGHSH and LQKENI. The CDR3, as DNA: TGTGCCAGCTCTCCACGACCGAGTGGGGCGTTAATCTACGAGCAGTACTTC. This gives the protein CASSPRPSGALIYEQYF. The whole variable domain, remainder taken from reference TRBV18 and TRBJ2-7, is NAGVMQNPRHLVRRRGQEARLRCSPMKGHSHVYWYRQLPEEGLKFMVYLQKENIIDESGMPKERFSAEFPKEGPSILRIQQVVRGDSAAYFCASSPRPSGALIYEQYFGPGTRLTVT.

The V gene is TRBV2, the J gene TRBJ1-2; TRBD1 is a possible D gene (6 bases). This CDR3 comprises 14 residues. Trimming took 6 bases from V and 4 from J, leaving 15 bases between them. CDR1 and CDR2 (germline): SNHLY, FYNNEI. In DNA form, the CDR3 reads TGTGCCAGCAGAAGGGGGTACGGCCTCTATGGCTACACCTTC. It specifies CASRRGYGLYGYTF.

The chain couples TRBV5-4 to TRBJ1-2; 7 bases align to TRBD1. V trimming: 5 bases; J trimming: 8 bases; junction bases outside the gene matches: 6. The CDR3 has 12 residues. Germline loops: CDR1 SGHNT, CDR2 YYREEE (reference sequence). CDR3 protein: CASRTTGRGYTF. The CDR3 DNA reads as TGTGCCAGCAGGACGACAGGGCGGGGCTACACCTTC.

The chain recombines TRBV6-5 with TRBJ1-1, with 8 nucleotides matching TRBD1. The CDR3 runs to 14 residues. Per germline, CDR1 MNHEY and CDR2 SVGAGI. Germline trimming cut 4 bases from V and 5 bases from J; bases unmatched to any gene: 6. The CDR3 loop reads CASSSGQGRTEAFF. The DNA for the CDR3 is TGTGCCAGCAGTTCAGGACAGGGTAGAACTGAAGCTTTCTTT.

The V call is TRBV11-2, the J call TRBJ2-1, with 7 nucleotides matching TRBD2. The CDR3 is made up of 17 amino acids. J was trimmed by 6 bases and V by 1 base; bases with no gene match: 12. Germline V lookup: CDR1 SGHAT, CDR2 FQNNGV. This CDR3 is CASSLVVGLEFGNEQFF. CDR3 nucleotides: TGTGCCAGCAGCTTAGTGGTCGGACTAGAATTCGGCAATGAGCAGTTCTTC.

The chain is built from TRBV12-3 or TRBV12-4 and TRBJ1-2; 7 bases match TRBD1. The CDR3 sequence is 12 residues long. V lost 6 bases, J lost 4 bases, and 2 bases stayed unmatched. CDR3: CASSQGVYGYTF. In DNA form, the CDR3 reads TGTGCCAGCAGCCAGGGGGTCTATGGCTACACCTTC.

CDR3 in amino acids: CASTLGAGVDEQFF. CDR3 bases: TGTGCCAGCACCCTGGGGGCGGGGGTCGATGAGCAGTTCTTC. The chain couples TRBV9 to TRBJ2-1; the D gene is possibly TRBD2 (7 bases). This CDR3 has 14 residues. CDR1 SGDLS and CDR2 YYNGEE come from the germline V gene. V was pared by 6 bases and J by 8 bases, with 18 bases between.

This chain links TRBV9 with TRBJ2-2; 8 nucleotides line up with TRBD1. CDR1 and CDR2 from the germline V gene are SGDLS and YYNGEE. Trimming cost V 3 bases and J 1 base; bases outside gene matches: 5. This CDR3 region has 16 residues. The CDR3 sequence is CASSGTGQENTGELFF. CDR3 nucleotide sequence: TGTGCCAGCAGCGGTACGGGACAGGAGAACACCGGGGAGCTGTTTTTT.

J is TRBJ2-7 and V is TRBV3-1 (or the pseudogene TRBV3-2); 14 positions agree with TRBD2. Unmatched junction bases numbered 6, after V lost 4 bases and J lost 7 bases. The CDR3 loop spans 15 amino acids. In germline, CDR1 is LGHDT, CDR2 YNNKEL (reference sequence). The DNA of the CDR3 is TGTGCCAGCAGCCTGACTAGCGGGGGGGCCGGGGAGCAGTACTTC. Its protein product is CASSLTSGGAGEQYF.

DNA for the CDR3: TGTGCCAGCAGTAAAGGGACAGCGGATAACTATGGCTACACCTTC. This codes for CASSKGTADNYGYTF. The chain combines TRBV6-2 or TRBV6-3 with TRBJ1-2; 7 bases match TRBD1. CDR1 is MNHEY and CDR2 is SVGEGT in the germline V gene. The ends lost 5 bases at V and 1 base at J; junction bases unmatched: 7. This CDR3 contains 15 residues.